The source of this T cell receptor beta chain is a study of CD8+ T cells in alopecia areata. Study-level background: Treatment of the treated patients consisted of oral tofacitinib, 5 to 10 mg twice daily.

Following RNA extraction, reverse transcription yielded cDNA that acted as the sequencing template. Here immunoSEQ multiplex PCR was the method, and the copy in TCRdb shows in-frame clones only, minus some. The sample shows hundreds of thousands of clones, around 62% of them seen only once. About this clone itself: Its antigen is unknown. In the same sample, other DNA sequences code for this CDR3.

V lost 3 bases to trimming and J lost 4 bases, with 7 bases between them. The CDR3 has 12 amino acids. Per germline, CDR1 SGHAT and CDR2 FQNNGV. Study outcomes and limitations: It was less clear whether patients shared TCRs than it was in mice, possibly because of HLA.

Sequencing was performed on CD4+ T cells sorted from blood, taken at week 0. The genes are TRBV11-2 and TRBJ2-7, with D maybe TRBD2 (6 bases). This sequence originates from a human donor with alopecia areata. The CDR3 region is CASSLAGYEQYF. The CDR3 nucleotides read TGTGCCAGCAGCTTGGCGGGGTACGAGCAGTACTTC.